This T cell receptor (beta chain) comes out of a study of blood T cell repertoires in COVID-19. Study information: Donors in the United States, Italy and Spain gave samples during acute or convalescent COVID-19. The analysed material was cDNA or gDNA that came from T cells, B-cell-depleted T cells, or PBMCs.

Assay: immunoSEQ multiplex PCR; the TCRdb copy retains only in-frame clones and omits some. The table has about 100,000 clones, 70% to 80% seen once. CDR3 length: 13 residues. V was clipped by 7 bases and J by 4 bases, with 13 bases between them. The sequenced sample consisted of peripheral blood. The V and J genes are TRBV12-3 or TRBV12-4 and TRBJ1-2; TRBD1 might be the D (5 bases). This sequence originates from a man aged 65-85 years with active or convalescent COVID-19. CDR3 region: CASNKERGYGYTF. CDR3 coding DNA: TGTGCCAGCAACAAGGAAAGGGGCTATGGCTACACCTTC.